Shown below are 27 T cell receptor beta chains from a single sample sequenced in a study of cytomegalovirus exposure and HLA in healthy donors. 60 Vbeta and 13 Jbeta primers were used in PCR. The repertoire was sequenced with immunoSEQ multiplex PCR; TCRdb's copy has only in-frame clones and lacks some. The repertoire includes 270,000 or so clones, about nine tenths of them detected once, and less than 4.5% sits in the top ten. Sequencing was carried out using PBMCs. The receptors stem from a man aged 40-50 years in good health and CMV-seropositive.

Remarks on this clone: As the CDR3 is not closed by the conserved phenylalanine or tryptophan, this likely results from a read error. The limits of the CDR3 on the DNA are not certain, so only TCRdb's listed CDR3 is given. V and J are TRBV28 and TRBJ2-7; TRBD2, the table's D call, lacks a check against the DNA. Germline V CDR1 and CDR2: MDHEN, SYDVKM. The CDR3 is 13 amino acids long, termini counted. The CDR3 loop is CASSSGAEREADR.

This clone was found a few times. V gene TRBV27 combines with J gene TRBJ2-5; 8 bases line up with TRBD2. The J call may be in error: the DNA end matches TRBJ2-7 better. The length of the CDR3 is 15 residues. Germline V gene data show CDR1 as MNHEY and CDR2 as SMNVEV (reference sequence). The CDR3 DNA reads TGTGCCAGCAGAGGCCTACGAGCGGGAGTTTACGAGCAGTACTTC. Its translation: CASRGLRAGVYEQYF.

The chain combines TRBV11-3 with TRBJ1-4, with D perhaps matching TRBD1 (5 bases). CDR3 length: 12 residues. The V end lost 3 bases, the J end lost 12 bases, and 11 bases lay between the germline ends. Germline assignment: CDR1 SGHNT and CDR2 YENEEA. DNA of the CDR3: TGTGCCAGCAGCTTGGGGACGGGAGAACTGTTTTTT. The encoded protein is CASSLGTGELFF.

The J gene is TRBJ2-1, the V gene TRBV5-1; D not certain. V lost 4 bases to trimming and J lost 6 bases, with 8 bases between them. Germline-derived CDR1 and CDR2 are SGHRS and YFSETQ. This CDR3 is built from 12 residues. The CDR3 DNA is TGCGCCAGCAGCCTCCCCCGCAATGAGCAGTTCTTC. Its protein is CASSLPRNEQFF.

The chain recombines TRBV5-1 with TRBJ2-2; possibly TRBD1 for D (5 bases). The CDR3 has 14 amino acids. Deletions cut 1 base from V and 6 bases from J, with 10 bases between. CDR1 is SGHRS and CDR2 is YFSETQ in the germline V gene. The CDR3 protein is CASSLWQGPGELFF. The CDR3 DNA sequence: TGCGCCAGCAGCTTGTGGCAGGGCCCCGGGGAGCTGTTTTTT. Using reference TRBV5-1 and TRBJ2-2 for the parts outside the CDR3, the full variable domain is KAGVTQTPRYLIKTRGQQVTLSCSPISGHRSVSWYQQTPGQGLQFLFEYFSETQRNKGNFPGRFSGRQFSNSRSEMNVSTLELGDSALYLCASSLWQGPGELFFGEGSRLTVL.

The chain links TRBV30 to TRBJ2-7; TRBD1 agrees at 9 bases. This CDR3 is built from 12 residues. Germline-derived CDR1 and CDR2 are GTSNPN and SVGIG (reference sequence). V was pared by 8 bases and J by 4 bases, with 6 bases of the junction left unmatched. The CDR3 nucleotides read TGTGCCAGGACAGGGGAAAGGTACGAGCAGTACTTC. Encoded protein: CARTGERYEQYF.

The V call is TRBV1, the J call TRBJ2-6; TRBD2 was called by the table and not checked on the DNA. TRBV1 is a documented pseudogene. This CDR3 comprises 21 residues. This CDR3 is CTSSQERTCKRDMTGANVLTF. CDR3 DNA: TGCACCAGCAGCCAAGAGCGTACTTGTAAGCGGGATATGACTGGGGCCAACGTCCTGACTTTC.

The chain combines TRBV2 with TRBJ2-2; 7 bases align to TRBD2. V lost 1 base, J lost 3 bases, and 5 bases stayed unmatched. This CDR3 has 16 residues. Germline V gene data show CDR1 as SNHLY and CDR2 as FYNNEI. The CDR3, as DNA: TGTGCCAGCAGTGAAGTCGGGGGAGGGGACACCGGGGAGCTGTTTTTT. It codes for CASSEVGGGDTGELFF.

About this clone itself: The junction does not match germline at one end; this may be a read error. The chain is built from TRBV4-1 and TRBJ2-3, with 10 bases lining up with TRBD2. The CDR3 spans 16 residues. Per the germline V gene, CDR1 is MGHRA and CDR2 is YSYEKL. The CDR3 is CASSQGTSGSRDTQYF. The CDR3 region has the DNA TGCGCCAGCAGCCAAGGGACTAGCGGTAGCAGAGATACGCAGTATTTT.

This clone was observed a single time. The rearrangement links TRBV25-1 to TRBJ1-2; maybe TRBD1 (5 bases). Germline V gene lookup returns CDR1 MGHDK and CDR2 SYGVNS. The CDR3 is made up of 15 amino acids. The germline V and J ends were trimmed by 4 bases and 4 bases, with 16 bases remaining between them. The CDR3 here is CASSAWEGSGYGYTF. CDR3 nucleotides: TGTGCCAGCAGTGCCTGGGAGGGGTCAGGCTATGGCTACACCTTC.

The chain employs TRBV5-4 and TRBJ2-2, with 9 bases lining up with TRBD2. V gave up 6 bases and J gave up 0 bases; unmatched junction bases: 3. CDR3 length: 15 residues. Germline lookup yields CDR1 SGHNT and CDR2 YYREEE (reference sequence). CDR3 in amino acids: CASTKRGANTGELFF. Written as DNA, the CDR3 is TGTGCCAGCACTAAGCGGGGGGCGAACACCGGGGAGCTGTTTTTT.

A few counts support this clone. CDR3 sequence reads: CASSQGRGQRATNEKLFF. Here the CDR3 DNA reads TGCGCCAGCAGCCAAGGCAGGGGCCAAAGAGCAACTAATGAAAAACTGTTTTTT. V gene TRBV4-1 combines with J gene TRBJ1-4; perhaps TRBD1 as D (6 bases). The germline CDR1 and CDR2 sequences are MGHRA and YSYEKL. The CDR3 runs 18 residues. The V gene lost 1 base and the J gene lost 0 bases, with 15 bases spanning the gap.

This clone was seen only once. The V gene is TRBV6-1, the J gene TRBJ1-3; D ambiguous. V was cut by 6 bases and J by 4 bases, with 13 bases left in between. The CDR3 sequence is 14 residues long. Germline-derived CDR1 and CDR2 are MNHNS and SASEGT. The CDR3 nucleotides read TGTGCCAGCAGGACCCACGGGAGAGGAAACACCATATATTTT. As protein: CASRTHGRGNTIYF.

The chain combines TRBV5-4 with TRBJ2-7; D is perhaps TRBD2 (6 bases). V gave up 0 bases and J gave up 5 bases, with 18 bases separating them. From germline, CDR1 is SGHNT and CDR2 YYREEE (reference sequence). This CDR3 is 16 amino acids long. This CDR3 is CASSLVGGQGRNEQYF. The CDR3 DNA is TGTGCCAGCAGCTTGGTCGGAGGGCAGGGAAGGAACGAGCAGTACTTC.

The rearrangement joins TRBV4-1 to TRBJ2-3; 12 bases line up with TRBD2. V trimming: 0 bases; J trimming: 0 bases; junction bases outside the gene matches: 7. The CDR3 is 19 residues long. Germline V gene data show CDR1 as MGHRA and CDR2 as YSYEKL. In DNA form, the CDR3 reads TGCGCCAGCAGCCAAGACAGTGGACTAGCGGGGATTAGCACAGATACGCAGTATTTT. This sequence encodes CASSQDSGLAGISTDTQYF.

The chain recombines TRBV9 with TRBJ1-2; weak D call: TRBD1 (5 bases). V lost 4 bases, J lost 8 bases, and 18 bases lay in between. The CDR3 loop spans 14 amino acids. Per the germline V gene, CDR1 is SGDLS and CDR2 is YYNGEE. CDR3 residues: CASSPGTGGGGYTF. In DNA form, the CDR3 reads TGTGCCAGCAGCCCTGGGACGGGGGGAGGCGGCTACACCTTC.

V gene TRBV5-1 combines with J gene TRBJ1-2, with a possible D match to TRBD1 (6 bases). V was pared by 1 base and J by 5 bases, with 24 bases between. CDR3 length: 18 residues. Germline values: CDR1 SGHRS, CDR2 YFSETQ. CDR3: CASSLRVGGADSGYGYTF. CDR3 in DNA: TGCGCCAGCAGCTTGAGGGTCGGGGGGGCGGATTCCGGATATGGCTACACCTTC.

The chain is built from TRBV18 and TRBJ2-3; 9 bases match TRBD1. This CDR3 is built from 14 residues. The germline CDR1 and CDR2 sequences are KGHSH and LQKENI. V was clipped by 3 bases and J by 6 bases; unmatched bases: 4. The CDR3 DNA reads as TGTGCCAGCTCACCCGGACAGGGGTGGGATACGCAGTATTTT. This codes for CASSPGQGWDTQYF.

The V and J genes are TRBV28 and TRBJ1-1, with a possible D match to TRBD1 (5 bases). Deletions cut 5 bases from V and 10 bases from J, with 20 bases between. CDR3 size: 14 residues. Germline V gives CDR1 MDHEN, CDR2 SYDVKM. The CDR3 spells CASSTVRASERAFF. The CDR3 coding sequence is TGTGCCAGCAGTACCGTCAGGGCTTCCGAACGAGCTTTCTTT.

CDR3 residues: CASSLHTGGTEAFF. Here the CDR3 DNA reads TGTGCCAGCAGCTTGCATACAGGGGGCACTGAAGCTTTCTTT. The chain recombines TRBV11-2 with TRBJ1-1; 8 bases fit TRBD1. Germline trimming cut 3 bases from V and 4 bases from J; bases unmatched to any gene: 4. Germline assignment: CDR1 SGHAT and CDR2 FQNNGV. The CDR3 is made up of 14 amino acids. Full variable domain (rest looked up from reference TRBV11-2 and TRBJ1-1): EAGVAQSPRYKIIEKRQSVAFWCNPISGHATLYWYQQILGQGPKLLIQFQNNGVVDDSQLPKDRFSAERLKGVDSTLKIQPAKLEDSAVYLCASSLHTGGTEAFFGQGTRLTVV.

This clone is a singleton in its sample. The genes are TRBV4-2 and TRBJ2-1; 10 bases agree with TRBD2. V gave up 4 bases and J gave up 7 bases; unmatched junction bases: 10. Germline CDR1 is LGHNA and CDR2 is YNFKEQ. This CDR3 comprises 16 residues. The CDR3 here is CASSRPAGGPSNEQFF. In DNA, the CDR3 is TGTGCCAGCAGCCGCCCAGCGGGAGGGCCGTCGAATGAGCAGTTCTTC.

The V call is TRBV5-6, the J call TRBJ1-1, with D possibly matching TRBD1 (6 bases). V dropped 4 bases and J dropped 2 bases, with 15 bases sitting between them. The germline gives CDR1 SGHDT, CDR2 YYEEEE. The CDR3 sequence is 15 residues long. The CDR3 region is CASSPIGGGNTEAFF. In DNA, the CDR3 is TGTGCCAGCAGCCCTATAGGGGGGGGTAACACTGAAGCTTTCTTT.

The chain recombines TRBV7-9 with TRBJ2-7; 10 bases match TRBD2. V dropped 1 base and J dropped 6; count of bases not matched to a gene: 3. The germline CDR1 and CDR2 sequences are SEHNR and FQNEAQ (reference sequence). The length of the CDR3 is 14 residues. CDR3 loop: CASSLGLAGPEQYF. In nucleotides, the CDR3 is TGTGCCAGCAGCTTAGGACTAGCGGGTCCCGAGCAGTACTTC.

The chain couples TRBV27 to TRBJ2-1; 13 bases fit TRBD2. V gave up 4 bases and J gave up 7 bases; unmatched junction bases: 7. This CDR3 region has 16 residues. Per the germline V gene, CDR1 is MNHEY and CDR2 is SMNVEV (reference sequence). CDR3 nucleotide sequence: TGTGCCAGCAGTTCACGGACTAGCGGGAGACTGAATGAGCAGTTCTTC. Translated: CASSSRTSGRLNEQFF.

The V call is TRBV9, the J call TRBJ2-7; 8 positions agree with TRBD2. V gave up 0 bases and J gave up 3 bases; unmatched junction bases: 5. Germline-derived CDR1 and CDR2 are SGDLS and YYNGEE. The CDR3 has 15 amino acids. This CDR3 reads CASSVAAGAIYEQYF. DNA of the CDR3: TGTGCCAGCAGCGTAGCAGCGGGAGCTATCTACGAGCAGTACTTC.

The chain uses TRBV28 and TRBJ2-7; TRBD1 aligns across 9 bases. CDR3 length: 18 amino acids. Per the germline V gene, CDR1 is MDHEN and CDR2 is SYDVKM. Germline trimming cut 6 bases from V and 2 bases from J; bases unmatched to any gene: 17. The CDR3 nucleotides read TGTGCCAGCAGGACGGACAGGGGTGGCGGGAGAGCGCCCTACGAGCAGTACTTC. Its protein product is CASRTDRGGGRAPYEQYF.

To note about this clone: The same CDR3 is also encoded by other DNA sequences in this sample. In DNA form, the CDR3 reads TGTGCCAGCAGCTTCGGGGGTTCCTACGAGCAGTACTTC. This translates into CASSFGGSYEQYF. The chain joins TRBV5-5 to TRBJ2-7; TRBD2 is a possible D gene (6 bases). Trimming removed 2 bases at V and 1 base at J, with 7 bases between. The CDR3 is made up of 13 amino acids. Germline V gene sequence: CDR1 SGHKS, CDR2 YYEKEE (reference sequence).